Here is one T cell receptor beta chain with its context. Its antigen remains unknown. The data were obtained in a study of cytomegalovirus exposure and HLA in healthy donors. General study results and limits: A few CMV-associated chains proved CMV antigen-specific in vitro. Association of a missense DCLRE1C variant with TCR beta V- and J-gene trimming was reported in a later analysis.

This PCR relied on a set of 60 Vbeta primers and 13 Jbeta primers. The assay was immunoSEQ multiplex PCR, and TCRdb's table has in-frame clones only and misses some. The table records about 210,000 clones, approximately 83% of them present only once. The specimen was PBMCs. This sequence was found in a woman in her fifties or sixties in good health and CMV-seropositive.

The DNA of the CDR3 is TGTGCCAGCAGGGACAGGGGGTTCGAGCAGTACTTC. Amino acids: CASRDRGFEQYF. The chain employs TRBV6-5 and TRBJ2-7, with 10 bases lining up with TRBD1. With V trimmed by 6 bases and J by 6 bases, 2 bases remained unmatched. The CDR3 totals 12 residues. Germline V gives CDR1 MNHEY, CDR2 SVGAGI.